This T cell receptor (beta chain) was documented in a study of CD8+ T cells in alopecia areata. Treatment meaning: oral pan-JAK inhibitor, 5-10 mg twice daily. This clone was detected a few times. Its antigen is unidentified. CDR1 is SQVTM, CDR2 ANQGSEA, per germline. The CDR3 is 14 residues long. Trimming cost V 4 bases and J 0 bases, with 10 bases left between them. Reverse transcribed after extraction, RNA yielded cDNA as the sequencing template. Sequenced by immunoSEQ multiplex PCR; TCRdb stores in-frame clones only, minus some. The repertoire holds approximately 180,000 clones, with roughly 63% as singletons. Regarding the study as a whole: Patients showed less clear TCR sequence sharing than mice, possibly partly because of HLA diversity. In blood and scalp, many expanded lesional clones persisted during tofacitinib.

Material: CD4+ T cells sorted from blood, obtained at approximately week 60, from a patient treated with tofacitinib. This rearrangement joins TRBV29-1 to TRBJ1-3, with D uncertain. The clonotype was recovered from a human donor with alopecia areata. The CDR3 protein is CSVAGHSSGNTIYF. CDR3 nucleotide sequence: TGCAGCGTTGCAGGTCATAGCTCTGGAAACACCATATATTTT.